The clone carrying this TCR beta chain has more than one count but fewer than ten. Germline assignment: CDR1 SGHTA and CDR2 FQGNSA. CDR3 length equals 13 residues. Trimming took 1 base from V and 5 from J, leaving 8 bases between them. This sample was taken from a study of response to subunit inactivated influenza vaccine. MiXCR, run by TCRdb on the RT-PCR reads, gives a single entry per CDR3 protein. This sample has 450,000 to 550,000 distinct CDR3 sequences, with around 25% found just once. This specimen was CD4+ T cells sorted from PBMCs, taken about 5 days after vaccination. V usage is TRBV7-2 and J usage is TRBJ1-1; D gene uncertain. The receptor was isolated from a man aged 45-60 years who received an inactivated influenza vaccine. CDR3 sequence: CASSLGGVTEAFF. For the CDR3, the DNA is TGTGCCAGCAGCTTAGGCGGTGTAACTGAAGCTTTCTTT.